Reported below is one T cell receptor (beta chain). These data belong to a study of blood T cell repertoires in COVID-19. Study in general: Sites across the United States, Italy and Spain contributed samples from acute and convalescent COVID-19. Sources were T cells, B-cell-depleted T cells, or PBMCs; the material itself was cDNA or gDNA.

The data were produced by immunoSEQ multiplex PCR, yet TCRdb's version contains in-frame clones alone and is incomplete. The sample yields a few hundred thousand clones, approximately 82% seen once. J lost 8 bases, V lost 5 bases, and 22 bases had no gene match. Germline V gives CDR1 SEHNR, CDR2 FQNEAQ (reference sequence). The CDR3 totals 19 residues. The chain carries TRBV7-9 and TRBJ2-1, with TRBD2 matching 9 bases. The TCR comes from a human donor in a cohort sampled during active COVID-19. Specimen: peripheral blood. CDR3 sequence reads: CASSHPEGAGGPAFYEQFF. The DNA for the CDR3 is TGTGCCAGCAGCCACCCAGAGGGGGCGGGAGGGCCGGCGTTCTATGAGCAGTTCTTC.